The present T cell receptor (beta chain) was sequenced within a study of early T cells in non-severe SARS-CoV-2 infection. The CDR3 extends over 14 amino acids. V lost 7 bases to trimming and J lost 1 base, with 13 bases between them. Each CDR3 protein is one row after TCRdb ran MiXCR on the 5' RACE reads. The sample comprises about 28,000 distinct CDR3 sequences, about 4.5% of which are singletons, and 4.5% to 7% rests with the top ten. The chain employs TRBV12-3 or TRBV12-4 and TRBJ2-5, with no clear D. Specimen: whole blood, collected at baseline. The receptor comes from an adult who was a healthcare worker with PCR-confirmed SARS-CoV-2 infection or an uninfected control (not recorded which). CDR3 protein: CASTNVGPQETQYF. DNA for the CDR3: TGTGCCAGCACCAATGTAGGGCCCCAAGAGACCCAGTACTTC.